Sequencing of this TCR beta chain was carried out in a study of blood T cell repertoires in COVID-19. The overall study: Italy, Spain and the United States were the sources of the convalescent and acute COVID-19 samples.

Authors' data handling: Reference gene primer amplification gave nucleated cell count estimates. This table comes from immunoSEQ multiplex PCR, and its TCRdb copy is limited to in-frame clones, with some not included. V and J calls and clone size come straight from that table; D and trimming were deduced from the DNA. This table holds over 100,000 clones, around 89% found once. The ends lost 4 bases at V and 8 bases at J; junction bases unmatched: 9. From germline, CDR1 is SGDLS and CDR2 YYNGEE. The CDR3 runs 15 residues. The Seattle site enrolled patients during active infection and followed them longitudinally.

Sequenced material: peripheral blood. The receptor comes from a man aged 55 to 70 with COVID-19, enrolled during active disease. V is TRBV9 and J is TRBJ1-6; 7 bases are shared with TRBD1. For the CDR3, the DNA is TGTGCCAGCAGCAGGGAGTGGCAGGGGGATTCACCCCTCCACTTT. Amino acid sequence: CASSREWQGDSPLHF.